A selection of T cell receptor beta chains follows, all from one sample in a study of shared clonotypes between healthy human individuals. TCRdb keeps only in-frame clones here, not all; method: immunoSEQ multiplex PCR. There are hundreds of thousands of clones in the sample; around 79% occur only once, and around 13% lies in the top ten. The sequenced material came from PBMCs. The receptor source for this set is a woman aged 40 to 55 in good health. Some clones in this sample may be carry-over from other donors' samples. Each CDR3 is given with its conserved first and last residue. The D gene is left open where the match is weak. The size of a clone is reported for some rows only, either as once, few or many, or as a class for expanded clones.

v_gene	j_gene	abundance	d_gene	CDR3aa	CDR3nt
TRBV6-5	TRBJ2-3	-	-	CATALGSTDTQYF	TGTGCCACCGCGCTAGGTAGCACAGATACGCAGTATTTT
TRBV18	TRBJ1-1	-	TRBD1	CASSLQGAFTEAFF	TGTGCCAGCTCACTGCAGGGGGCTTTCACTGAAGCTTTCTTT
TRBV19	TRBJ1-2	-	-	CASSIVVGTDTNYGYTF	TGTGCCAGTAGTATAGTAGTCGGGACCGATACCAACTATGGCTACACCTTC
TRBV5-1	TRBJ2-6	few	-	CASSLVQGAGANVLTF	TGCGCCAGCAGCTTGGTACAGGGAGCTGGGGCCAACGTCCTGACTTTC
TRBV27	TRBJ2-3	-	TRBD2	CASSFSATSGYTDTQYF	TGTGCCAGCAGTTTCAGCGCGACTAGCGGATACACAGATACGCAGTATTTT
TRBV5-1	TRBJ1-3	-	-	CASSLEGRTSGNTIYF	TGCGCCAGCAGCTTGGAAGGCAGGACCTCTGGAAACACCATATATTTT
TRBV6-1	TRBJ1-2	-	-	CASRPDGNYGYTF	TGTGCCAGCAGACCGGACGGAAACTATGGCTACACCTTC
TRBV19	TRBJ1-1	-	TRBD1	CASSPNRGSRVQAFF	TGTGCCAGTAGTCCCAACAGGGGGAGTCGAGTTCAAGCTTTCTTT
TRBV30	TRBJ2-5	many	-	CAWSVRARRETQYF	TGTGCCTGGAGTGTTAGAGCGCGGCGAGAGACCCAGTACTTC
TRBV19	TRBJ1-2	-	TRBD1	CASSIPTGEVGYTF	TGTGCCAGTAGTATCCCTACAGGGGAAGTTGGCTACACCTTC
TRBV13	TRBJ1-2	-	-	CASSPPAQGGYGYTF	TGTGCCAGCAGCCCACCGGCACAGGGAGGCTATGGCTACACCTTC
TRBV19	TRBJ1-3	-	-	CASSAGVTGNTIYF	TGTGCCAGTAGTGCAGGGGTTACTGGAAACACCATATATTTT
TRBV11-2	TRBJ2-1	-	TRBD2	CASSFRGLAGGPGSEQFF	TGTGCCAGCAGCTTTCGAGGACTAGCGGGAGGGCCTGGCAGTGAGCAGTTCTTC
TRBV18	TRBJ2-3	-	TRBD2	CASSPRNPGGTDTQYF	TGTGCCAGCTCACCAAGGAATCCGGGGGGAACAGATACGCAGTATTTT
TRBV7-9	TRBJ2-7	many	-	CASSTKTVEGYEQYF	TGTGCCAGCAGCACCAAGACAGTCGAGGGCTACGAGCAGTACTTC
TRBV10-2	TRBJ2-3	-	TRBD2	CASTAGGSTDTQYF	TGCGCCAGCACGGCGGGAGGGAGCACAGATACGCAGTATTTT
TRBV10-3	TRBJ2-7	-	TRBD1	CAINADRVGEQYF	TGTGCCATCAACGCCGACAGGGTAGGCGAGCAGTACTTC
TRBV9	TRBJ2-7	-	-	CASSVATYPNEQYF	TGTGCCAGCAGCGTAGCTACCTACCCCAACGAGCAGTACTTC
TRBV29-1	TRBJ2-3	-	TRBD1	CSVVRQGAADTQYF	TGCAGCGTTGTGAGACAGGGGGCGGCAGATACGCAGTATTTT
TRBV7-2	TRBJ2-7	-	TRBD1	CASSLTGTGEYEQYF	TGTGCCAGCAGCTTAACCGGGACAGGGGAGTACGAGCAGTACTTC
TRBV6-1	TRBJ1-1	-	-	CASSERGVSEAFF	TGTGCCAGCAGTGAAAGGGGAGTTTCTGAAGCTTTCTTT
TRBV27	TRBJ1-3	-	-	CASSFSADSGNTIYF	TGTGCCAGCAGTTTTTCGGCAGACTCTGGAAACACCATATATTTT
TRBV6-5	TRBJ2-5	once	TRBD1	CASSYRQGHQETQYF	TGTGCCAGCAGTTACCGACAGGGGCACCAAGAGACCCAGTACTTC
TRBV5-1	TRBJ2-2	-	TRBD1	CASSLGQGAATGELFF	TGCGCCAGCAGCTTGGGGCAGGGGGCAGCCACCGGGGAGCTGTTTTTT
TRBV7-9	TRBJ2-3	-	TRBD2	CASSLGGLAGPVADTQYF	TGTGCCAGCAGCTTAGGGGGGCTAGCGGGTCCAGTCGCAGATACGCAGTATTTT
TRBV2	TRBJ2-5	-	-	CASSEASISATQYF	TGTGCCAGCAGTGAAGCTTCCATCTCAGCGACCCAGTACTTC